This TCR beta chain comes out of a study of blood T cell repertoires in COVID-19. Across the whole study: Nucleic acid was either cDNA or gDNA, and it came from T cells, B-cell-depleted T cells, or PBMCs.

CDR1 and CDR2 (germline): MRHNA, SNTAGT. V dropped 7 bases and J dropped 7; count of bases not matched to a gene: 12. This CDR3 comprises 14 residues. Some clones are missing from TCRdb's copy, which holds only in-frame ones; the method was immunoSEQ multiplex PCR. The sample contains 450,000 or so clones, about 88% of which appear only once. The receptor's source is a man between 18 and 35 years old with COVID-19, enrolled during active disease. The sequencing input was peripheral blood. This chain joins TRBV6-4 and TRBJ2-7; 8 nucleotides agree with TRBD1. The CDR3 nucleotides read TGTGCCAGCACCACCTGGACAGGGCGAAGAGAGCAGTACTTC. Translated: CASTTWTGRREQYF.